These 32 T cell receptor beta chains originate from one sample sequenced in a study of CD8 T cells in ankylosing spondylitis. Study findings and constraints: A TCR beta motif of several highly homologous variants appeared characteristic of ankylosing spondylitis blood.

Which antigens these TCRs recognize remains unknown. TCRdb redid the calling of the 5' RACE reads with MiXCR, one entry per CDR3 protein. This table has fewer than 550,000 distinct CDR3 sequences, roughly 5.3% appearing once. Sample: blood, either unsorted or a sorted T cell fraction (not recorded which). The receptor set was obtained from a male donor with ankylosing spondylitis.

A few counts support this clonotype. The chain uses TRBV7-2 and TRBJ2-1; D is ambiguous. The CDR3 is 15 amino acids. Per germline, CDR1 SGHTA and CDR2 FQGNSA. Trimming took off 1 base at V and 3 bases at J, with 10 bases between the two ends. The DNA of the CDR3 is TGTGCCAGCAGCTTAGTGGTATCTGTCTACAATGAGCAGTTCTTC. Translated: CASSLVVSVYNEQFF.

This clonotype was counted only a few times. In nucleotides, the CDR3 is TGTGCCAGCAGTTGGGCGGGGAGCTACTACGAGCAGTACTTC. Protein: CASSWAGSYYEQYF. The chain couples TRBV28 to TRBJ2-7, with a weak D call TRBD2 (6 bases). Per the germline V gene, CDR1 is MDHEN and CDR2 is SYDVKM. V lost 4 bases, J lost 3 bases, and 13 bases lay in between. The CDR3 consists of 14 residues.

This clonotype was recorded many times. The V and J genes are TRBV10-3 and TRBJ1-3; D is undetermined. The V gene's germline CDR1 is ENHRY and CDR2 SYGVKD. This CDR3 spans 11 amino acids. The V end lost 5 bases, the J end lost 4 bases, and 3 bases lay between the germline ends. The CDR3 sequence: CAISSGNTIYF. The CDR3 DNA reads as TGTGCCATCAGTTCCGGAAACACCATATATTTT.

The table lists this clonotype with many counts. CDR3: CSARDQGTMNTEAFF. The CDR3 nucleotides are TGCAGTGCTAGAGACCAGGGGACAATGAACACTGAAGCTTTCTTT. The V call is TRBV20-1, the J call TRBJ1-1; D may be TRBD1 (6 bases). The CDR3 totals 15 residues. The germline CDR1 and CDR2 sequences are DFQATT and SNEGSKA (reference sequence). Trimming removed 0 bases from V and 0 bases from J, with 11 bases in between.

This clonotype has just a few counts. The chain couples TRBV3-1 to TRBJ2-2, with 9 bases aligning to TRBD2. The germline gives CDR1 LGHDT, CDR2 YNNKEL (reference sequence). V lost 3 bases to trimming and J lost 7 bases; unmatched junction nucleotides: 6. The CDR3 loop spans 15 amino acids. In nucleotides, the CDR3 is TGTGCCAGCAGCCATCCACTAGCGGGTGGCGGGGAGCTGTTTTTT. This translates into CASSHPLAGGGELFF.

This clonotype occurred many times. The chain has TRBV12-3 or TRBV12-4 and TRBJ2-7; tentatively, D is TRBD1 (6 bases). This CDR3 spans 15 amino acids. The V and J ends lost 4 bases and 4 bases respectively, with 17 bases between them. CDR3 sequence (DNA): TGTGCCAGCAGTTACTTACAGGGACGGTCGTACGAGCAGTACTTC. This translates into CASSYLQGRSYEQYF.

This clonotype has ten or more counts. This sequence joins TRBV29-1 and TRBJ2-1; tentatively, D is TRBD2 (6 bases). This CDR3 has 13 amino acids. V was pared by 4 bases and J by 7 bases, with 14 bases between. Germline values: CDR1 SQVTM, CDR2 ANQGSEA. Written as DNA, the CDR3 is TGCAGCGTTGTTCTTAGCGGCGGTAATGAGCAGTTCTTC. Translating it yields CSVVLSGGNEQFF.

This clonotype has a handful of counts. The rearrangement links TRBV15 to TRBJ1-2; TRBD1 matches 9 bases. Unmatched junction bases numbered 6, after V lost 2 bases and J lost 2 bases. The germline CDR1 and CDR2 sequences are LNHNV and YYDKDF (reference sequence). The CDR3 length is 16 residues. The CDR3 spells CATSRRSGTGNYGYTF. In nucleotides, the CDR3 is TGTGCCACCAGCAGAAGATCCGGGACAGGGAACTATGGCTACACCTTC.

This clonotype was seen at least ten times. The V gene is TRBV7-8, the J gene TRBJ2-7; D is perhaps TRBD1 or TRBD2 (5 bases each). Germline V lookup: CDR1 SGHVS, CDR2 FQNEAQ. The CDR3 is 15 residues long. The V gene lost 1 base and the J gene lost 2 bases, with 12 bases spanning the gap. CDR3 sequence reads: CASSLGDLTTYEQYF. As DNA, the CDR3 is TGTGCCAGCAGCTTAGGGGACCTTACTACCTACGAGCAGTACTTC.

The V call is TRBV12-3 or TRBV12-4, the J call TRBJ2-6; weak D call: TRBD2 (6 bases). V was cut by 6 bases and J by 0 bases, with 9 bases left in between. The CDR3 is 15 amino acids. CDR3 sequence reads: CASRGGTSGANVLTF. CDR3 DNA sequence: TGTGCCAGCAGGGGGGGAACCTCTGGGGCCAACGTCCTGACTTTC.

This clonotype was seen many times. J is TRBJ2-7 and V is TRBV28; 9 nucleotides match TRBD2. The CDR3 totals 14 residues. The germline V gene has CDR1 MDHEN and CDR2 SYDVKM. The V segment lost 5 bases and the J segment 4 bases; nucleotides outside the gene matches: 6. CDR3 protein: CASSIAGEGYEQYF. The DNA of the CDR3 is TGTGCCAGCAGTATAGCGGGAGAGGGGTACGAGCAGTACTTC. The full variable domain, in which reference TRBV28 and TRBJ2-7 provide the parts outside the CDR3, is DVKVTQSSRYLVKRTGEKVFLECVQDMDHENMFWYRQDPGLGLRLIYFSYDVKMKEKGDIPEGYSVSREKKERFSLILESASTNQTSMYLCASSIAGEGYEQYFGPGTRLTVT.

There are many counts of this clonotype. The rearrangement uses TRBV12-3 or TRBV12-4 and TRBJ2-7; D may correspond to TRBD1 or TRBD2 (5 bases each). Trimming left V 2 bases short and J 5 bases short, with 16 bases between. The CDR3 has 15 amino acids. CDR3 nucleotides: TGTGCCAGCAGTTTAAGGGGACGGAAAAAGGACGAGCAGTACTTC. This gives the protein CASSLRGRKKDEQYF.

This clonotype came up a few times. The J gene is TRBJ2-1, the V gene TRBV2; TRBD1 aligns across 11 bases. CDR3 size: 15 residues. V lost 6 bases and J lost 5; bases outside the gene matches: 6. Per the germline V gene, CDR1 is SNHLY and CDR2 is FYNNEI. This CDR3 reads CASRGGTGGNNEQFF. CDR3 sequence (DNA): TGTGCCAGCAGAGGGGGGACAGGGGGAAACAATGAGCAGTTCTTC.

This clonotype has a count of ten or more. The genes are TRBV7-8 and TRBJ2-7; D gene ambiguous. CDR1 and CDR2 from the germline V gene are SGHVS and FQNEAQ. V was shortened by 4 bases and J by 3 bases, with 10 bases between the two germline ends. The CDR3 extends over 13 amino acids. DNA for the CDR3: TGTGCCAGCAGCTCTAGGACCATCTACGAGCAGTACTTC. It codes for CASSSRTIYEQYF.

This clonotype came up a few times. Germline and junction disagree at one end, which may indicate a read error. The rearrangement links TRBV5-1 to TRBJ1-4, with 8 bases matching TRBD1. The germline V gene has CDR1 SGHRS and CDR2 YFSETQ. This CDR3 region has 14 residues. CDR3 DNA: TGCGCCAGCAGCCTGACAGGGGTTAATGCAAAACTGTTTTTT. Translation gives CASSLTGVNAKLFF. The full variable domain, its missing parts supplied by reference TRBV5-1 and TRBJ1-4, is KAGVTQTPRYLIKTRGQQVTLSCSPISGHRSVSWYQQTPGQGLQFLFEYFSETQRNKGNFPGRFSGRQFSNSRSEMNVSTLELGDSALYLCASSLTGVNAKLFFGSGTQLSVL.

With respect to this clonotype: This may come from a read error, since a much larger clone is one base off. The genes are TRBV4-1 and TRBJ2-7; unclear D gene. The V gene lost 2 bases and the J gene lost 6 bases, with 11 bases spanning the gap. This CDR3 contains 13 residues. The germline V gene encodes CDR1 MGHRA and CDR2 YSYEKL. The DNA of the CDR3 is TGCGCCAGCAGCCAACCTCCTGGGGTCGAGCAGTACTTC. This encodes CASSQPPGVEQYF.

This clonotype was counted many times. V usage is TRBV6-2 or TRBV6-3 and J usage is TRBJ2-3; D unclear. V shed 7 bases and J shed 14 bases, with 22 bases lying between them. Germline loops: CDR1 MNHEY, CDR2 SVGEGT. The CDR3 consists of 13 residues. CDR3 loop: CASTLGIIPRPYF. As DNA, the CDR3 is TGTGCCAGCACCCTAGGGATAATACCTCGGCCGTATTTT.

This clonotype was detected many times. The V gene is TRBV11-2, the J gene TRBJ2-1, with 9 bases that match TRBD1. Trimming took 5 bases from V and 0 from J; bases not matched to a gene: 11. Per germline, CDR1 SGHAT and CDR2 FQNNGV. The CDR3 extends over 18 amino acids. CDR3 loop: CASSRRRDRDSSYNEQFF. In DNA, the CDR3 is TGTGCCAGCAGCCGTCGCCGGGACAGGGATAGCTCCTACAATGAGCAGTTCTTC. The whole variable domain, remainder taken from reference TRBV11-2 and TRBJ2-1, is EAGVAQSPRYKIIEKRQSVAFWCNPISGHATLYWYQQILGQGPKLLIQFQNNGVVDDSQLPKDRFSAERLKGVDSTLKIQPAKLEDSAVYLCASSRRRDRDSSYNEQFFGPGTRLTVL.

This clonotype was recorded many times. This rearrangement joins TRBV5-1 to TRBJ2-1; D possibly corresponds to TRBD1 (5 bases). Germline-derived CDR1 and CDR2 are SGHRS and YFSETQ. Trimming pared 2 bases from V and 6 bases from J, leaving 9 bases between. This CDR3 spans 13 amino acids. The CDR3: CASSLGVPNEQFF. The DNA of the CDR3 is TGCGCCAGCAGCTTAGGGGTTCCCAATGAGCAGTTCTTC. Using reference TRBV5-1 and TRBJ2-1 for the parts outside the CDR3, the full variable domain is KAGVTQTPRYLIKTRGQQVTLSCSPISGHRSVSWYQQTPGQGLQFLFEYFSETQRNKGNFPGRFSGRQFSNSRSEMNVSTLELGDSALYLCASSLGVPNEQFFGPGTRLTVL.

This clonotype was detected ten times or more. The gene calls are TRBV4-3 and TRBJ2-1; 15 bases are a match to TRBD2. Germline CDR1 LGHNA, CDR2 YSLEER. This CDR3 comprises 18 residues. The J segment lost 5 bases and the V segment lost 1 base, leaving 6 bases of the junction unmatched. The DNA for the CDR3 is TGCGCCAGCAGCCAAGCCGGACTAGCGGGGGGGCGGGACAATGAGCAGTTCTTC. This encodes CASSQAGLAGGRDNEQFF.

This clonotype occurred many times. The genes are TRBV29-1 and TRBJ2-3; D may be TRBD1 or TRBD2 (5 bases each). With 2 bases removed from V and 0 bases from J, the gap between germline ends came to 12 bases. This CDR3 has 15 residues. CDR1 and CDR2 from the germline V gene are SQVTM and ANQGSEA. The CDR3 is CSVELGAGSTDTQYF. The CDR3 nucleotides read TGCAGCGTTGAACTCGGGGCAGGGAGCACAGATACGCAGTATTTT.

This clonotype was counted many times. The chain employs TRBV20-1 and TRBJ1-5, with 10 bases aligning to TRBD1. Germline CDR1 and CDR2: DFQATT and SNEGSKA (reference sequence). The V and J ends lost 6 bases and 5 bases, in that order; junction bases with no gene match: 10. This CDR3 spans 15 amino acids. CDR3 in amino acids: CSAPTGTGDYQPQHF. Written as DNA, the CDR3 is TGCAGTGCCCCAACCGGGACAGGGGATTATCAGCCCCAGCATTTT.

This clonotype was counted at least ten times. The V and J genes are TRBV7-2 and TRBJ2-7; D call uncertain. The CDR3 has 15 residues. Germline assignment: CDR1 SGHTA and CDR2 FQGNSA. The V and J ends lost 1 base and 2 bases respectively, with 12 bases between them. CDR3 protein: CASSLVWARTYEQYF. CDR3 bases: TGTGCCAGCAGCTTAGTTTGGGCTAGAACCTACGAGCAGTACTTC.

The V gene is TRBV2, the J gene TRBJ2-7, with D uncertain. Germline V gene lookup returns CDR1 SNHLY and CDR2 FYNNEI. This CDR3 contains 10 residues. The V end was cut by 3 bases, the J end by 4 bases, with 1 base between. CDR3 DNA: TGTGCCAGCAGTGAGTACGAGCAGTACTTC. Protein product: CASSEYEQYF. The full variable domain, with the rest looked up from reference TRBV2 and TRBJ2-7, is EPEVTQTPSHQVTQMGQEVILRCVPISNHLYFYWYRQILGQKVEFLVSFYNNEISEKSEIFDDQFSVERPDGSNFTLKIRSTKLEDSAMYFCASSEYEQYFGPGTRLTVT.

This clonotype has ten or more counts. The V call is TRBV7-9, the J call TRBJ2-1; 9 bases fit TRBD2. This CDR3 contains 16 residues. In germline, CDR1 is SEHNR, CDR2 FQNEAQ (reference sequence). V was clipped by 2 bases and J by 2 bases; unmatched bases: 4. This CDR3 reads CASSLSLAGTYNEQFF. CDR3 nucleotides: TGTGCCAGCAGCTTAAGTCTAGCGGGAACCTACAATGAGCAGTTCTTC.

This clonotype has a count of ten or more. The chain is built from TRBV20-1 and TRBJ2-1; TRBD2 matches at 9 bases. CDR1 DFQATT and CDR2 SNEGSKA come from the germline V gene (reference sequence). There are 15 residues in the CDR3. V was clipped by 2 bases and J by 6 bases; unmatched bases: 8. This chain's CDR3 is CSARSGGRGLNEQFF. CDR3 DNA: TGCAGTGCTAGATCCGGCGGGAGGGGTCTCAATGAGCAGTTCTTC.

The CDR3 reads CSARDGNTNTGELFF. The CDR3 DNA reads as TGCAGTGCTCGCGACGGCAATACGAACACCGGGGAGCTGTTTTTT. The V call is TRBV20-1, the J call TRBJ2-2; D unresolved. Trimming removed 5 bases from V and 0 bases from J, with 13 bases in between. The germline V gene encodes CDR1 DFQATT and CDR2 SNEGSKA (reference sequence). The CDR3 sequence is 15 residues long.

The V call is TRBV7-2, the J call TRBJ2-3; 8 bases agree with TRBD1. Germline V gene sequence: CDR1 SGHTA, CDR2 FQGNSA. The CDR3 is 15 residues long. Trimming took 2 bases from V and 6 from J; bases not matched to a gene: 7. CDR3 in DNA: TGTGCCAGCAGCTTAAACAGGGGGAAATGGGATACGCAGTATTTT. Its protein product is CASSLNRGKWDTQYF. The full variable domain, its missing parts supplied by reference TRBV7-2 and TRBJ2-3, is GAGVSQSPSNKVTEKGKDVELRCDPISGHTALYWYRQSLGQGLEFLIYFQGNSAPDKSGLPSDRFSAERTGGSVSTLTIQRTQQEDSAVYLCASSLNRGKWDTQYFGPGTRLTVL.

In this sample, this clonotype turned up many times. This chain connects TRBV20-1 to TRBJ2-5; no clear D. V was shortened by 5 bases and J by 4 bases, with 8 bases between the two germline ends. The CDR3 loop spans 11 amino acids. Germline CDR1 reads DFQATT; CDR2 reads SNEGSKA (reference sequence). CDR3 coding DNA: TGCAGTGCTGTAGTGGGAGAGACCCAGTACTTC. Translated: CSAVVGETQYF.

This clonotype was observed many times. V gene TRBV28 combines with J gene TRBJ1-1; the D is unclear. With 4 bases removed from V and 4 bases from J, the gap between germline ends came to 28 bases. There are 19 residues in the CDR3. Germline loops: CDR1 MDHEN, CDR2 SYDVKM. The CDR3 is CASSSPGEGRGRALTEAFF. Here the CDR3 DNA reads TGTGCCAGCAGTTCCCCCGGGGAGGGAAGAGGAAGGGCCCTCACTGAAGCTTTCTTT.

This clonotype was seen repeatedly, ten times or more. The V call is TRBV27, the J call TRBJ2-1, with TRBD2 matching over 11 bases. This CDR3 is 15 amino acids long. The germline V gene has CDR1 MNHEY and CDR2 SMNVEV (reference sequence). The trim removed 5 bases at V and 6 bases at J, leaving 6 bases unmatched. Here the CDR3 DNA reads TGTGCCAGCAGTGCCGGGACTAGCGGAAGCAATGAGCAGTTCTTC. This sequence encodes CASSAGTSGSNEQFF.

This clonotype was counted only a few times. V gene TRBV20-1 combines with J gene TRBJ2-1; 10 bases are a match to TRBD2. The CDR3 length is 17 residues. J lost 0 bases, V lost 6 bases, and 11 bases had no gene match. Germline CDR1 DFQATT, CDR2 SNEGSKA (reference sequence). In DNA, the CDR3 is TGCAGTGCCCGGGTAGCGGGAGGCCTCAGCTCCTACAATGAGCAGTTCTTC. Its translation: CSARVAGGLSSYNEQFF.